These 19 T cell receptor beta chains were all obtained from the same sample, sequenced in a study of Graves' ophthalmopathy and Graves' hyperthyroidism. Amplification targeted the TCR beta CDR3 regions, with RNA transcripts as the source material. RT-PCR with HTBI primers came first, then second-round multiplex PCR. TCRdb called the multiplex PCR reads again in MiXCR, with one record for every CDR3 protein. The table has 500,000 to 700,000 distinct CDR3 sequences, 20% to 25% seen once. Sequenced input: peripheral blood. These receptors all come from a woman between 18 and 30 years old with stable Graves' hyperthyroidism. Some clones in this sample may be carry-over from other donors' samples.

This clonotype was detected ten times or more. V and J are TRBV4-1 and TRBJ1-1, with 8 bases identical to TRBD1. Germline V gene data show CDR1 as MGHRA and CDR2 as YSYEKL. The CDR3 spans 16 residues. V was pared by 0 bases and J by 0 bases, with 3 bases of the junction left unmatched. As DNA, the CDR3 is TGCGCCAGCAGCCAAGAGACAGGGGTGATGAACACTGAAGCTTTCTTT. Its translation: CASSQETGVMNTEAFF.

A word on this clonotype: One base away lies a much larger clone, so this may be a sequencing read error. The chain couples TRBV5-1 to TRBJ1-1; maybe TRBD1 (5 bases). CDR3 size: 14 residues. Germline V CDR1 and CDR2: SGHRS, YFSETQ. The DNA for the CDR3 is TGCGCCAGCAGCCAGCTCGGGACGGCCACTGAAGCTTGCTTT. Translating gives CASSQLGTATEACF.

The V gene is TRBV7-8, the J gene TRBJ2-7, with unresolved D. Trimming pared 5 bases from V and 0 bases from J, leaving 20 bases between. The germline gives CDR1 SGHVS, CDR2 FQNEAQ. CDR3 size: 17 residues. CDR3 nucleotides: TGTGCCAGCAGCCCCCAATGGGCCGTGACGGCCTCCTACGAGCAGTACTTC. It codes for CASSPQWAVTASYEQYF.

In its sample, this clonotype was seen a few times. The CDR3 nucleotides are TGCAGTGCTAGAGAGGGCAGCTTTTCCAATCAGCCCCAGCATTTT. Its protein product is CSAREGSFSNQPQHF. This rearrangement joins TRBV20-1 to TRBJ1-5; D gene unclear. The CDR3 is made up of 15 amino acids. The V and J ends lost 0 bases and 3 bases respectively, with 12 bases between them. Germline V gene data show CDR1 as DFQATT and CDR2 as SNEGSKA (reference sequence).

This clonotype appeared many times. The chain couples TRBV12-3 or TRBV12-4 to TRBJ1-1; tentatively, D is TRBD1 (5 bases). The CDR3 extends over 13 amino acids. Trimming shortened V by 6 bases and J by 4 bases, and 12 bases separated the two germline ends. Here the CDR3 reads CASRLRESTEAFF. As DNA, the CDR3 is TGTGCCAGCAGACTCAGGGAAAGCACTGAAGCTTTCTTT.

This clonotype occurred many times. The chain uses TRBV12-3 or TRBV12-4 and TRBJ2-7, with 9 nucleotides matching TRBD1. The CDR3 length is 13 residues. The ends lost 8 bases at V and 4 bases at J; junction bases unmatched: 6. Written as DNA, the CDR3 is TGTGCCAGCGGGCAACAGGGGGCGTACGAGCAGTACTTC. Encoded protein: CASGQQGAYEQYF.

This clonotype was seen only a few times. The chain couples TRBV9 to TRBJ1-5, with TRBD1 matching over 7 bases. V lost 4 bases and J lost 5; bases outside the gene matches: 6. The CDR3 extends over 14 amino acids. Germline V lookup: CDR1 SGDLS, CDR2 YYNGEE. The CDR3 reads CASSPGQYYQPQHF. The CDR3 region has the DNA TGTGCCAGCAGCCCGGGACAGTATTATCAGCCCCAGCATTTT.

This clonotype was found many times. V gene TRBV19 combines with J gene TRBJ2-6; D not resolved. V shed 3 bases and J shed 0 bases, with 9 bases lying between them. The V gene's germline CDR1 is LNHDA and CDR2 SQIVND (reference sequence). This CDR3 spans 16 amino acids. The CDR3 loop reads CASSITVTSGANVLTF. Here the CDR3 DNA reads TGTGCCAGTAGTATTACAGTTACCTCTGGGGCCAACGTCCTGACTTTC.

Ten or more counts support this clonotype. The chain links TRBV20-1 to TRBJ2-5, with unresolved D. Germline V gene data show CDR1 as DFQATT and CDR2 as SNEGSKA (reference sequence). The CDR3 has 13 amino acids. V was clipped by 0 bases and J by 3 bases, with 8 bases between them. In nucleotides, the CDR3 is TGCAGTGCTAGAGATCCGGGTAAAGAGACCCAGTACTTC. Translating it yields CSARDPGKETQYF.

The V and J genes are TRBV7-2 and TRBJ1-1; the D is unclear. The length of the CDR3 is 13 residues. CDR1 and CDR2 (germline): SGHTA, FQGNSA. V dropped 4 bases and J dropped 3 bases, with 9 bases sitting between them. The chain's CDR3 is CASSSQVHTEAFF. DNA of the CDR3: TGTGCCAGCAGCTCCCAGGTACACACTGAAGCTTTCTTT.

With regard to this clonotype: Likely a read error: the CDR3 ends without its conserved phenylalanine or tryptophan. The rearrangement uses TRBV4-1 and TRBJ1-2; a weak D match, TRBD1 (5 bases). Germline V CDR1 and CDR2: MGHRA, YSYEKL. Trimming left V 0 bases short and J 4 bases short, with 21 bases between. CDR3 length equals 18 residues. The CDR3 spells CASSQDSSLWGVIYGYTS. Written as DNA, the CDR3 is TGCGCCAGCAGCCAAGATTCCTCGTTATGGGGGGTGATCTATGGCTACACCTCC.

The chain couples TRBV7-2 to TRBJ2-5, with TRBD2 as a possible D gene (5 bases). There are 15 residues in the CDR3. Trimming removed 1 base at V and 0 bases at J, with 9 bases between. Germline CDR1 and CDR2: SGHTA and FQGNSA. Written as DNA, the CDR3 is TGTGCCAGCAGCTTAGGAGCGGCTCACCAAGAGACCCAGTACTTC. It is translated as CASSLGAAHQETQYF. Full variable domain (missing parts from reference TRBV7-2 and TRBJ2-5): GAGVSQSPSNKVTEKGKDVELRCDPISGHTALYWYRQSLGQGLEFLIYFQGNSAPDKSGLPSDRFSAERTGGSVSTLTIQRTQQEDSAVYLCASSLGAAHQETQYFGPGTRLLVL.

In this sample, this clonotype turned up many times. Compared with germline, one end of the junction differs, possibly owing to a read error. The chain combines TRBV27 with TRBJ2-7; D is unclear. CDR3 length: 8 amino acids. Germline CDR1 and CDR2: MNHEY and SMNVEV (reference sequence). The CDR3 here is CASPAYNF. The CDR3 bases are TGTGCCAGCCCCGCCTACAACTTC.

This chain uses TRBV12-3 or TRBV12-4 with TRBJ1-1; the D gene is possibly TRBD1 (5 bases). The V end was cut by 1 base, the J end by 3 bases, with 15 bases between. The CDR3 sequence is 16 residues long. CDR3 sequence: CASSLGQGVGYTEAFF. Here the CDR3 DNA reads TGTGCCAGCAGTTTAGGGCAGGGTGTCGGGTACACTGAAGCTTTCTTT.

This clonotype has at least ten counts. This chain uses TRBV2 with TRBJ1-1, with 7 bases fitting TRBD1. The CDR3 is 14 residues long. CDR1 and CDR2 (germline): SNHLY, FYNNEI. V lost 3 bases, J lost 10 bases, and 11 bases stayed unmatched. The CDR3 bases are TGTGCCAGCAGTGATACTAATGGACAGGAAGGAGCTTTCTTT. It specifies CASSDTNGQEGAFF.

CDR3 nucleotides: TGTGCCAGCAGTTTAGGGCTAGCGGGAGGAGCGGACTATGGCTACACCTTC. The encoded protein is CASSLGLAGGADYGYTF. This chain links TRBV27 with TRBJ1-2; no definite D call. The length of the CDR3 is 17 residues. The germline V and J ends were trimmed by 2 bases and 3 bases, with 19 bases remaining between them. Germline V CDR1 and CDR2: MNHEY, SMNVEV (reference sequence).

CDR3 sequence reads: CASSHWGLGGELFF. The CDR3 DNA reads TGTGCCAGCAGCCACTGGGGTTTGGGCGGGGAGCTGTTTTTT. The V and J genes are TRBV3-1 and TRBJ2-2; no definite D call. The CDR3 is 14 amino acids. The germline V and J ends were trimmed by 3 bases and 7 bases, with 12 bases remaining between them. CDR1 is LGHDT and CDR2 is YNNKEL in the germline V gene (reference sequence).

The chain has TRBV19 and TRBJ2-2; 7 bases are a match to TRBD1. The CDR3 spans 16 residues. CDR1 is LNHDA, CDR2 SQIVND, per germline (reference sequence). Trimming cost V 7 bases and J 0 bases; bases outside gene matches: 8. CDR3 nucleotides: TGTGCCAGTACCAGAGAGGGGACAGCGAACACCGGGGAGCTGTTTTTT. It specifies CASTREGTANTGELFF.

The V call is TRBV12-5, the J call TRBJ2-5; 14 bases are shared with TRBD2. The CDR3 covers 16 residues. Trimming took 5 bases from V and 4 from J; bases not matched to a gene: 6. Germline V gene sequence: CDR1 LGHNT, CDR2 FRNRAP. CDR3 DNA sequence: TGTGCTAGTGGTCTTGGACTAGCGGGAGGAGTAGAGACCCAGTACTTC. This encodes CASGLGLAGGVETQYF.